The clone carrying this T cell receptor beta chain was seen many times. What it binds is unknown. This entry is derived from a study of spatial heterogeneity in lung cancer. Study-level points and caveats: Counts of expanded alpha and beta TCRs within tumors tracked the tumor nonsynonymous mutation count. Ubiquitous and regional expanded TCR counts mirrored ubiquitous and regional nonsynonymous mutation counts, respectively.

Time point given: sample taken at primary tumor resection. No cell sorting; template was whole RNA from tumor, lung tissue or PBMC. CDR3 size: 16 residues. Trimming removed 0 bases from V and 6 bases from J, with 14 bases in between. Germline CDR1 reads SGHAT; CDR2 reads FQNNGV. TCRdb used MiXCR to reprocess the 5' RACE reads, holding one entry per CDR3 protein. This sample carries about 22,000 distinct CDR3 sequences, approximately 2.8% of them seen once, and the ten largest clones take 7.7%. The chain couples TRBV11-2 to TRBJ2-2; the D gene could be TRBD1 or TRBD2 (5 bases each). Sequenced here: lung tumor tissue, sampled at surgery. This receptor was taken from a male donor with early-stage non-small cell lung cancer. The CDR3 coding sequence is TGTGCCAGCAGCTTAGATCGTGTGGGACGAGCCGGGGAGCTGTTTTTT. It encodes CASSLDRVGRAGELFF.